This T cell receptor beta chain is drawn from a study of read filtering for tumor transcriptome and immune sequencing (dated by TCRdb to about 2020). Background on the whole study: The cohort was composed of more than 16 male and 14 female patients, with a mean age of approximately 72 years and an age range of roughly 47 to 80. Under revised international staging, about 8 patients fell into R-ISS I, about 17 into R-ISS II and 6 or 7 into R-ISS III. Using the same bone marrow samples, the study compared TCR repertoires obtained by targeted immune repertoire sequencing with those obtained by bulk whole-transcriptome sequencing. A main aim was a read-filtering strategy for immune repertoire data, specifically whether clonotypes supported by a single read should be removed. Whole-transcriptome libraries were prepared with the TruSeq RNA Access Library Prep Kit after DNase treatment. TCR-region mapped reads per sample ranged from about 4.05 to 11 million with IR-seq versus only roughly 75 to 1273 with RNA-seq. General conclusions and limits of the study: The sorted CD138-negative fraction was composed of a mixed bone marrow immune population rather than of purified T cells. Single-read clonotypes made up roughly four fifths of clonotypes but only around 4% of total reads in IR-seq, compared with roughly three quarters of clonotypes and under 45% of reads in RNA-seq. When single-read clonotypes were removed, the proportions of shared clonotypes in IR-seq and RNA-seq correlated more strongly. Compared with RNA-seq, IR-seq captured clonotypes at much higher depth and more reliably, and a smaller IR-seq throughput was enough to identify most shared clonotypes.

CDR1 and CDR2 (SGHRS, YFSETQ) derive from the germline V gene. The cysteine opens and the phenylalanine closes a CDR3 of 14 amino acids. CDR3 DNA only is kept here, 42 bases in frame from base 1. V lost 3 bases and J lost 4 bases, and the count of bases not matched to a germline gene is 6. This clonotype came up a few times. Its antigen remains unidentified. This may be a read error, as it is one base from a much larger clone. TCR libraries were constructed from roughly 400 ng RNA using the Immunoverse kit, and molecular barcoded adaptors covering alpha/delta and beta/gamma chains were employed. TCR library preparation used the same RNA that went into transcriptome sequencing. Sequencing of the TCR libraries was done on an Illumina HiSeq 4000 with 2 x 150 cycles. The authors' analysis ran thus. TCR reads were aligned to human V, D, J and C references and assembled into CDR3 clonotypes with MiXCR, including quality filtering and error correction. Clonotype counts and gene usage diversity were analyzed with the tcR package in R. Raw mapping reads were checked after the RNA-seq reads had been mapped by STAR aligner version 2.5.3a onto the human GRCh37 genome. To test how sequencing depth affects detected clonotypes, IR-seq fastq files were randomly downsampled with Seqtk 1.3. The public sequencing data were trimmed at Q25 with fastp and processed into clonotypes with MiXCR by TCRdb, which kept only in-frame beta chains. Rows are unified per CDR3 protein, each entry keeping the most common DNA and genes. For this entry, the V and J calls and clone size follow TCRdb and not the study's own pipeline. The sample table lists about 86,000 distinct CDR3 sequences, roughly 12% of them with a count of one. Just under 15% of the sample is taken by the ten largest.

Every patient had bone marrow sampled at the time of active disease. Isolation of bone marrow mononuclear cells was performed by Ficoll-Hypaque density gradient centrifugation. Myeloma plasma cells were removed and CD138-negative cells were obtained by negative selection following labeling with CD138 magnetic microbeads on a MACS separator. Purity of the isolated cells was checked by flow cytometry on an Attune NxT using CD138 antibodies. Total RNA was extracted using TRIzol reagent and was quantified on a NanoDrop spectrophotometer. Paired RNA-seq and IR-seq were performed on each patient's CD138-negative bone marrow sample.

Sequences were obtained from a population of CD138-negative cells sorted from bone marrow. The cell subset or site label, as the study defines it: bone marrow mononuclear cells depleted of CD138+ plasma/myeloma cells by negative magnetic selection. Here the chain combines TRBV5-1 and TRBJ2-7; a stretch of 8 junction bases matches TRBD1. The sequence came from a donor at least 40 years old with multiple myeloma. CDR3 reads: CASSYTGGIYEQYF. The nucleotide sequence is TGCGCCAGCAGCTACACAGGGGGTATTTACGAGCAGTACTTC. Supplemented by the reference TRBV5-1 and TRBJ2-7 proteins around the CDR3, the complete variable domain is KAGVTQTPRYLIKTRGQQVTLSCSPISGHRSVSWYQQTPGQGLQFLFEYFSETQRNKGNFPGRFSGRQFSNSRSEMNVSTLELGDSALYLCASSYTGGIYEQYFGPGTRLTVT.